This T cell receptor beta chain was captured in a study of T cell repertoires in aging, cancer and after chemotherapy (dated 2019 in TCRdb). Concerning the study at large: The donors fell into six age groups ranging from 30 or younger to 70 or older, and each group had at least three individuals. In the hematological group, the paired samples taken before and after chemotherapy came from chronic lymphocytic leukemia patients given fludarabine- or bendamustine-based regimens. Several million TCR reads were contained in the full dataset. To examine immunoaging and T cell reconstitution after chemotherapy, the study profiled TCR beta repertoires in peripheral blood from healthy donors and cancer patients. Alongside around 98 healthy donors serving as a reference group, the cohort included some 210 cancer patients, of whom some 91 had hematological cancers and some 130 had solid cancers. What the authors observed across the whole study: According to the authors, the repertoire data do not permit conclusions about immunological memory after chemotherapy. An increase in median generation probability over the chemotherapy interval was observed in both cancer cohorts, suggesting that the repertoire was reconstituted through rebound thymic output. In healthy donors, the drop in TCR diversity with age came mainly from a loss of richness, whereas in cancer patients a loss of evenness also played a part. Compared with age-matched healthy donors, untreated patients with hematological or solid cancers had significantly lower TCR diversity and higher clonality in blood. Lymphoid organ infiltration was present in the hematological cancer patients, and this infiltration may itself impair thymic emigration or the expansion of peripheral T cells.

Using a mixed TRB-A/B primer pool, multiplex touch-down PCR amplified rearranged TRB sequences covering the V, D and J segments. Two consecutive PCR reactions with Phusion HS II polymerase added Illumina adapters and sample indices to the amplicons. The amplicons were purified from gel with the NucleoSpin Gel and PCR Clean-up kit and then assessed with Qubit and an Agilent 2100 Bioanalyzer. Sequencing of the libraries was done on an Illumina MiSeq with paired-end, single-indexed 600-cycle runs. The study's processing was this. MiXCR versions 2.12 and 3.0.5 were used to process TRB sequences. Each unique CDR3 nucleotide sequence was counted as one clone, and only productive sequences with at least two reads were retained. The repertoire metrics were Shannon diversity, evenness, clonality (calculated as one minus evenness), and diversity profiles parameterized by alpha from 0 to 5. The IGoR algorithm was used to compute generation probabilities of clones in paired pre- and post-chemotherapy samples. TCRdb handled the public reads itself, with Q25 trimming in fastp and clone calling in MiXCR, and kept productive beta chains. Every entry covers one CDR3 protein and lists the most common genes and DNA from its rows. The V and J calls, along with clone size, are taken from TCRdb and not from the paper's own processing. The sample table contains more than 3,500 distinct CDR3 sequences; only one count was recorded for 20% to 30% of them. The ten largest clonotypes hold around half of the sample.

Concerning this clonotype itself: Its antigen is unknown. No clone much larger than this one lies a single base away; base qualities are absent.

The germline V gene (reference sequence) sets CDR1 to SEHNR and CDR2 to FQNEAQ. The CDR3 contains 15 residues, cysteine and phenylalanine counted. Only the CDR3 DNA stays, 45 bases, in frame from base 1. V is trimmed back by 5 bases and J by 6 bases, and the junction contains 5 bases that no gene match accounts for. TCR beta rearrangements were amplified from genomic DNA isolated from peripheral blood, not from sorted cells or RNA. The chain is encoded by TRBV7-9 joined to TRBJ2-2, with 11 middle bases fitting TRBD2. The sequenced material came from blood. This receptor was taken from a human donor with a blood cancer. CDR3 sequence: CASSPSGLAAGELFF. The sequenced DNA: TGTGCCAGCAGCCCATCGGGACTAGCGGCCGGGGAGCTGTTTTTT.